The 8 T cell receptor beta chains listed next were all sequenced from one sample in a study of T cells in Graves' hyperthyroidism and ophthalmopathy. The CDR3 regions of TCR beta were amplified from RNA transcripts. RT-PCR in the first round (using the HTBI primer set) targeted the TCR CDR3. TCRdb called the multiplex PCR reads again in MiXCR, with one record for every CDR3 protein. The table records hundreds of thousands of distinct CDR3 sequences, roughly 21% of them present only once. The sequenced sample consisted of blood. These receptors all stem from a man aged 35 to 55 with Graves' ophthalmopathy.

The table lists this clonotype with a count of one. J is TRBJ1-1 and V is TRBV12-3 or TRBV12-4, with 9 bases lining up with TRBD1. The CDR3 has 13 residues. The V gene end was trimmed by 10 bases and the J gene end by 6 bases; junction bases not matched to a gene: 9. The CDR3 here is CATQLGQGAEAFF. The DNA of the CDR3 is TGTGCCACCCAATTGGGACAGGGCGCTGAAGCTTTCTTT.

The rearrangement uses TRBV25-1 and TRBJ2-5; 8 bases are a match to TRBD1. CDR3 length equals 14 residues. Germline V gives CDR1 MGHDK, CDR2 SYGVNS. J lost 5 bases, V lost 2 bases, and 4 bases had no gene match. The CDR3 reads CASSEAGGSETQYF. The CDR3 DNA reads TGTGCCAGCAGTGAAGCAGGGGGCTCGGAGACCCAGTACTTC.

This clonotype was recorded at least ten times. In nucleotides, the CDR3 is TGTGCCAGCAGCTTAGATCAAGGTCTAGCGGGAGAGGGTGAGCAGTTCTTC. This codes for CASSLDQGLAGEGEQFF. V and J are TRBV11-2 and TRBJ2-1; TRBD2 aligns across 10 bases. Looked up from germline, CDR1 is SGHAT and CDR2 is FQNNGV. The CDR3 sequence is 17 residues long. J was trimmed by 9 bases and V by 0 bases; bases with no gene match: 11.

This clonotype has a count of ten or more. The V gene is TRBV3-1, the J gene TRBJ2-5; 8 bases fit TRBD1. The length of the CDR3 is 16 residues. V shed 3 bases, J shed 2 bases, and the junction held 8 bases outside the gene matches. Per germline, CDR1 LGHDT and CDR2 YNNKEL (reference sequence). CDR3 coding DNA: TGTGCCAGCAGCCACCCGACGCAGGGGGCTCAAGAGACCCAGTACTTC. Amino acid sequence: CASSHPTQGAQETQYF.

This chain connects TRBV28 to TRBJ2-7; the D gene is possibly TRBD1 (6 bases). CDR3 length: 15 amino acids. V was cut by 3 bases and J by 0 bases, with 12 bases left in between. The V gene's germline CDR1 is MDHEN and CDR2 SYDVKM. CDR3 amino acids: CASSFPTGSSYEQYF. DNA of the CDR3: TGTGCCAGCAGTTTCCCGACAGGTTCCTCCTACGAGCAGTACTTC. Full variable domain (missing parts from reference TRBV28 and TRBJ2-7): DVKVTQSSRYLVKRTGEKVFLECVQDMDHENMFWYRQDPGLGLRLIYFSYDVKMKEKGDIPEGYSVSREKKERFSLILESASTNQTSMYLCASSFPTGSSYEQYFGPGTRLTVT.

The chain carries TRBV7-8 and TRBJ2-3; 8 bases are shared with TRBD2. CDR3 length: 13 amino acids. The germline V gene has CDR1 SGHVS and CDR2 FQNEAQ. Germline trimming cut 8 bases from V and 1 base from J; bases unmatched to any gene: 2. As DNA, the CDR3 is TGTGCCAGCGGAGCGGGAGGCACAGATACGCAGTATTTT. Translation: CASGAGGTDTQYF.

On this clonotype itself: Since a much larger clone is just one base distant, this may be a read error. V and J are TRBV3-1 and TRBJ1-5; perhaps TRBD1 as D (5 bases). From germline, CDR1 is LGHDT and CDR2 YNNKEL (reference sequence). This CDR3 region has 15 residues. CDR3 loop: CANSQDGGINQPQHF. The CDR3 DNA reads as TGTGCCAACAGCCAAGATGGGGGAATCAATCAGCCCCAGCATTTT.

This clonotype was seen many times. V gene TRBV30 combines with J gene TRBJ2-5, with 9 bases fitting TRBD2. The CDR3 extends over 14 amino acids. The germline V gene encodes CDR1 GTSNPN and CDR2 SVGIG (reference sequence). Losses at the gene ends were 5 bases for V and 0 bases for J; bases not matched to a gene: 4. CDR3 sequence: CAWELAGYQETQYF. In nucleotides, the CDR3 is TGTGCCTGGGAACTAGCGGGTTACCAAGAGACCCAGTACTTC.